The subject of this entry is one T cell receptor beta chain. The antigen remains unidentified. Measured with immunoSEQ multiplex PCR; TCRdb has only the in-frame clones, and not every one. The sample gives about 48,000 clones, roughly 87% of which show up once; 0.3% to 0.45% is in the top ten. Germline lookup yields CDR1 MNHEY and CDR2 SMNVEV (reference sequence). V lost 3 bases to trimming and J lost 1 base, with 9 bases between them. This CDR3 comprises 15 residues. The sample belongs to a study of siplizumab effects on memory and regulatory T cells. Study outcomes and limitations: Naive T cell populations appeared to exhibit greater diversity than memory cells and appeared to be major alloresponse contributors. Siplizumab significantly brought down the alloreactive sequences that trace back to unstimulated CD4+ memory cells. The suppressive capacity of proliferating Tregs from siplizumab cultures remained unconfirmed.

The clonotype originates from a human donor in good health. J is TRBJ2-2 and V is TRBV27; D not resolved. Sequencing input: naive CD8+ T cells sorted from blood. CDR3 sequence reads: CASSFITGNTGELFF. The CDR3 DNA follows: TGTGCCAGCAGTTTTATTACGGGGAACACCGGGGAGCTGTTTTTT.